A selection of T cell receptor beta chains follows, all from one sample in a study of CD4+ T cells in melanoma. TCRdb keeps only in-frame clones here, not all; method: immunoSEQ multiplex PCR. The sample comprises about 140,000 clones, around 90% of which are singletons, and roughly 1.4% rests with the top ten. These TCRs come from a human donor with melanoma. CDR3s include the opening cysteine and the closing phenylalanine or tryptophan. The order of the fields is V gene, CDR3 protein.

V: TRBV19
CDR3: CASIPAGSEKLFF

V: TRBV9
CDR3: CASSAAGGPGETQYF

V: TRBV30
CDR3: CAWSVETRDREISGNQPQHF

V: TRBV4-2
CDR3: CASSQDHISSGGAETQYF

V: TRBV7-8
CDR3: CASSPDPPPGELFF

V: TRBV5-1
CDR3: CASSWDYNEQFF

V: TRBV5-1
CDR3: CASAMGDRVSYEQYF

V: TRBV5-1
CDR3: CASSLALQQNLYGYTF

V: TRBV9
CDR3: CASSAQRQYF

V: TRBV30
CDR3: CAWSVRPSSLHF

V: TRBV18
CDR3: CASSPSAQNPQYGYTF

V: TRBV13
CDR3: CASSLGVTEAFF

V: TRBV29-1
CDR3: CSVDAGPGNIQYF

V: TRBV18
CDR3: CASSPQRTETNTEAFF

V: TRBV5-4
CDR3: CASSGGSGTGNEKLFF

V: TRBV19
CDR3: CASSFSGGETQYF

V: TRBV7-9
CDR3: CASLDSDGVPYEQYF

V: TRBV15
CDR3: CATSRRLADQETQYF

V: TRBV7-3
CDR3: CASSPGVWDEQFF

V: TRBV4-1
CDR3: CASSHPTGHTGELFF

V: TRBV7-9
CDR3: CASSSADKPSYGYTF

V: TRBV15
CDR3: CATRRDRVVYTEAFF

V: TRBV4-1
CDR3: CASSHPLAPTGELFF

V: TRBV30
CDR3: CAFQGRTDTQYF

V: TRBV18
CDR3: CASSPPGTTDTQYF

V: TRBV9
CDR3: CASSPAGQGHSPLHF

V: TRBV18
CDR3: CASSPVGNEQFF

V: TRBV29-1
CDR3: CSVGGLAGGLGEQFF

V: TRBV7-8
CDR3: CASSLVIRETLNEKLFF

V: TRBV5-1
CDR3: CASSLYSPDNEQFF

V: TRBV2
CDR3: CASNQRGPGANVLTF

V: TRBV5-6
CDR3: CASSYRGEETQYF

V: TRBV9
CDR3: CASSTGGPDTQYF

V: TRBV19
CDR3: CASWDRGTNQPQHF

V: TRBV7-9
CDR3: CASSSWDRTNEKLFF

V: TRBV30
CDR3: CAWAPLGESVDYTF

V: TRBV10-3
CDR3: CAISPRGDDSPLHF

V: TRBV19
CDR3: CASSTTGTFYGYTF

V: TRBV7-3
CDR3: CASSLTSGTAFSTQYF

V: TRBV18
CDR3: CASSGGAEAFF

V: TRBV7-6
CDR3: CASSAGPNYEQYF

V: TRBV5-1
CDR3: CASSPSGGADTQYF

V: TRBV2
CDR3: CASSDRDRGRNEQFF

V: TRBV30
CDR3: CAWSPPRGGTNPRNEQFF

V: TRBV18
CDR3: CASSPLTAGEQFF

V: TRBV28
CDR3: CASSSYRDGGYTF

V: TRBV7-9
CDR3: CASSPDLAGLETQYF

V: TRBV7-3
CDR3: CASSPRGGTGGNTIYF

V: TRBV6-1
CDR3: CASKSGTDTQYF

V: TRBV7-6
CDR3: CASSRRGSNQPQHF

V: TRBV11-3
CDR3: CASSHADTQYF

V: TRBV5-1
CDR3: CASSLGEQGGAKAFF

V: TRBV2
CDR3: CASSAQPPEAFF

V: TRBV5-1
CDR3: CASSLDRTNTEAFF

V: TRBV9
CDR3: CASSFSGTANTGELFF

V: TRBV5-1
CDR3: CASSWTGGVVSNEQFF

V: TRBV20-1
CDR3: CSASSYNEQFF

V: TRBV9
CDR3: CASSEAGYGGVGGYTF

V: TRBV7-6
CDR3: CASSLNRGVYEQYF